A single sample gave rise to the 27 T cell receptor beta chains below, sequenced in a study of neurological immune-mediated disorders. From the 5' RACE reads, TCRdb called clonotypes with MiXCR, one entry per CDR3 protein. The data hold some 28,000 distinct CDR3 sequences, with 20% to 25% observed a single time. The sample comprised CD4+ T cells from blood. The receptors were gathered from a man aged 45-65 years with HTLV-1-associated myelopathy (HAM/TSP).

This clonotype came up many times. This rearrangement joins TRBV10-3 to TRBJ2-7; 12 bases fit TRBD1. Germline V gene lookup returns CDR1 ENHRY and CDR2 SYGVKD. This CDR3 spans 16 amino acids. V dropped 3 bases and J dropped 5; count of bases not matched to a gene: 8. The CDR3 sequence is CAISEPGTGGRNEQYF. CDR3 DNA: TGTGCCATCAGTGAACCCGGGACAGGGGGCCGGAACGAGCAGTACTTC.

This clonotype has ten or more counts. V usage is TRBV5-1 and J usage is TRBJ1-6; 9 nucleotides agree with TRBD1. CDR1 is SGHRS and CDR2 is YFSETQ in the germline V gene. This CDR3 comprises 15 residues. The junction had 7 bases not matched to a gene; V was cut back by 3 bases and J by 9 bases. CDR3 residues: CASSSAGTGTSPLHF. CDR3 bases: TGCGCCAGCAGCTCCGCCGGGACAGGGACTTCACCCCTCCACTTT.

About this clonotype itself: The final CDR3 position lacks the conserved phenylalanine or tryptophan, pointing to a likely read error. V is TRBV3-1 and J is TRBJ2-7, with D tentatively TRBD2 (5 bases). CDR3 length equals 13 residues. In germline, CDR1 is LGHDT, CDR2 YNNKEL (reference sequence). The CDR3 region is CANSRTRGYEQYI. CDR3 coding DNA: TGTGCCAACAGCCGAACCCGGGGCTACGAGCAGTACATC.

This clonotype was counted at least ten times. The chain recombines TRBV29-1 with TRBJ2-5; the match to TRBD1 covers 10 bases. Germline assignment: CDR1 SQVTM and CDR2 ANQGSEA. This CDR3 has 13 residues. V shed 8 bases, J shed 7 bases, and the junction held 10 bases outside the gene matches. The CDR3 spells CSTRQGAEVTQYF. The CDR3 DNA reads TGCAGCACTCGACAGGGGGCTGAAGTGACCCAGTACTTC.

There are many counts of this clonotype. This chain links TRBV20-1 with TRBJ2-7; the D gene is possibly TRBD1 (6 bases). This CDR3 contains 15 residues. Trimming shortened V by 1 base and J by 2 bases, and 15 bases separated the two germline ends. Germline V gives CDR1 DFQATT, CDR2 SNEGSKA (reference sequence). CDR3 nucleotides: TGCAGTGCTAGAGTTACAGGGCGGAATCCCTACGAGCAGTACTTC. As protein: CSARVTGRNPYEQYF.

Concerning this clonotype: A much more abundant neighbour one base away suggests this may be a read error. The chain uses TRBV5-1 and TRBJ2-3, with D unresolved. The V gene's germline CDR1 is SGHRS and CDR2 YFSETQ. Trimming stripped 0 bases from V and 10 bases from J, with 15 bases between. The CDR3 spans 14 residues. CDR3 coding DNA: TGCGCCAGCAGCTTGGATACCCTAGGACGGGCGCAGTATTTT. Protein sequence: CASSLDTLGRAQYF.

This clonotype showed up many times. The rearrangement links TRBV7-2 to TRBJ1-5; D is unclear. CDR3 length equals 14 residues. Germline V gives CDR1 SGHTA, CDR2 FQGNSA. Trimming removed 7 bases from V and 2 bases from J, with 12 bases in between. The CDR3 bases are TGTGCCAGCACCCAGAACCTGGGCAATCAGCCCCAGCATTTT. Protein product: CASTQNLGNQPQHF.

The J gene is TRBJ2-7, the V gene TRBV7-8; perhaps TRBD1 as D (5 bases). CDR3 length: 14 residues. The germline V and J ends were trimmed by 4 bases and 6 bases, with 16 bases remaining between them. The germline gives CDR1 SGHVS, CDR2 FQNEAQ. CDR3 amino acids: CASSSRQHEAEQYF. CDR3 DNA sequence: TGTGCCAGCAGCTCCAGACAGCACGAGGCCGAGCAGTACTTC.

The chain joins TRBV3-1 to TRBJ2-7; D is undetermined. CDR1 is LGHDT, CDR2 YNNKEL, per germline (reference sequence). Trimming left V 1 base short and J 10 bases short, with 11 bases between. The CDR3 is 12 amino acids. The CDR3 coding sequence is TGTGCCAGCAGCCAAGGTCCTGCTTTACAGTACTTC. It encodes CASSQGPALQYF.

This clonotype was seen many times. This rearrangement joins TRBV7-3 to TRBJ1-1; D unclear. With 2 bases removed from V and 4 bases from J, the gap between germline ends came to 11 bases. The CDR3 is 14 residues long. CDR1 SGHTA and CDR2 FQGTGA come from the germline V gene. This chain's CDR3 is CASSLGRGGTEAFF. DNA of the CDR3: TGTGCCAGCAGCTTAGGGCGGGGAGGCACTGAAGCTTTCTTT.

There are a few counts of this clonotype. This chain connects TRBV20-1 to TRBJ1-1, with D tentatively TRBD1 (6 bases). V dropped 3 bases and J dropped 2 bases, with 16 bases sitting between them. Per germline, CDR1 DFQATT and CDR2 SNEGSKA (reference sequence). This CDR3 is 15 amino acids long. CDR3 protein: CSARGAGEGNTEAFF. The CDR3 region has the DNA TGCAGTGCTAGGGGGGCGGGAGAAGGTAACACTGAAGCTTTCTTT.

This clonotype has a count of ten or more. Likely a read error: the CDR3 ends without its conserved phenylalanine or tryptophan. The chain joins TRBV24-1 to TRBJ2-1, with 12 bases identical to TRBD2. V trimming: 3 bases; J trimming: 3 bases; junction bases outside the gene matches: 5. The V gene's germline CDR1 is KGHDR and CDR2 SFDVKD. This CDR3 comprises 17 residues. CDR3: CATSDPRLAGVYNEQFL. CDR3 DNA sequence: TGTGCCACCAGTGATCCAAGACTAGCGGGAGTCTACAATGAGCAGTTCCTC.

The chain couples TRBV7-9 to TRBJ1-5; 7 bases map to TRBD1. The CDR3 is made up of 16 amino acids. The germline V gene has CDR1 SEHNR and CDR2 FQNEAQ (reference sequence). The V gene end was trimmed by 1 base and the J gene end by 4 bases; junction bases not matched to a gene: 7. The CDR3 loop reads CASSLEAGGPNQPQHF. As DNA, the CDR3 is TGTGCCAGCAGCTTAGAAGCAGGGGGTCCGAATCAGCCCCAGCATTTT.

Many counts were recorded for this clonotype. The chain joins TRBV7-9 to TRBJ2-7; D might be TRBD1 (6 bases). V was cut by 2 bases and J by 6 bases, with 11 bases left in between. This CDR3 is 13 amino acids long. CDR1 is SEHNR, CDR2 FQNEAQ, per germline (reference sequence). CDR3 DNA sequence: TGTGCCAGCAGCTTATACAGGGCGGCCGAGCAGTACTTC. Its translation is CASSLYRAAEQYF.

This clonotype was seen many times. The chain links TRBV20-1 to TRBJ1-2; D is undetermined. In germline, CDR1 is DFQATT, CDR2 SNEGSKA (reference sequence). This CDR3 is built from 14 residues. Trimming left V 0 bases short and J 1 base short, with 9 bases between. As DNA, the CDR3 is TGCAGTGCTAGAGATCCGTCAGTTAACTATGGCTACACCTTC. Translation gives CSARDPSVNYGYTF.

This clonotype is labeled large (0.1 to 1%). V usage is TRBV5-1 and J usage is TRBJ2-2, with D hard to call. CDR1 and CDR2 from the germline V gene are SGHRS and YFSETQ. This CDR3 has 14 amino acids. V was shortened by 4 bases and J by 5 bases, with 12 bases between the two germline ends. CDR3 residues: CASSHRGTTGELFF. The CDR3, as DNA: TGCGCCAGCAGCCACCGCGGAACAACCGGGGAGCTGTTTTTT.

This clonotype was recorded at least ten times. The CDR3, as DNA: TGCAGTGCTAGAGACCCGACAGCAAACCCCTACGAGCAGTACTTC. Encoded protein: CSARDPTANPYEQYF. The chain joins TRBV20-1 to TRBJ2-7; TRBD1 might be the D (5 bases). The CDR3 sequence is 15 residues long. Between the trimmed V and J ends, which lost 0 bases and 2 bases, there was a span of 14 bases. CDR1 is DFQATT, CDR2 SNEGSKA, per germline (reference sequence).

Many counts were recorded for this clonotype. The genes are TRBV25-1 and TRBJ1-4; 8 nucleotides line up with TRBD1. V lost 2 bases, J lost 1 base, and 6 bases stayed unmatched. The CDR3 is made up of 17 amino acids. Germline CDR1 reads MGHDK; CDR2 reads SYGVNS. As DNA, the CDR3 is TGTGCCAGCAGTGAACCCGGACAGGGAAGAACTAATGAAAAACTGTTTTTT. Protein sequence: CASSEPGQGRTNEKLFF.

This clonotype was seen ten or more times. This sequence joins TRBV20-1 and TRBJ1-5; a weak D match, TRBD1 (6 bases). Trimming took off 7 bases at V and 7 bases at J, with 17 bases between the two ends. Germline-derived CDR1 and CDR2 are DFQATT and SNEGSKA (reference sequence). This CDR3 is 13 amino acids long. CDR3 DNA sequence: TGCAGTGTAAACAGGGCAGTGGGACAGCCCCAGCATTTT. Protein sequence: CSVNRAVGQPQHF.

In this sample, this clonotype turned up many times. The chain links TRBV5-1 to TRBJ1-1; 7 bases line up with TRBD1. The CDR3 is 14 amino acids. With 2 bases clipped from V and 5 bases from J, the junction kept 6 bases outside the gene matches. Per germline, CDR1 SGHRS and CDR2 YFSETQ. The CDR3 loop is CASSFISQGTEAFF. The DNA of the CDR3 is TGCGCCAGCAGCTTCATCTCACAGGGGACTGAAGCTTTCTTT. The entire variable domain, with the rest obtained from reference TRBV5-1 and TRBJ1-1, is as follows: KAGVTQTPRYLIKTRGQQVTLSCSPISGHRSVSWYQQTPGQGLQFLFEYFSETQRNKGNFPGRFSGRQFSNSRSEMNVSTLELGDSALYLCASSFISQGTEAFFGQGTRLTVV.

V and J are TRBV20-1 and TRBJ2-7, with a tentative D call TRBD2 (6 bases). V lost 3 bases to trimming and J lost 0 bases, with 9 bases between them. There are 13 residues in the CDR3. Germline CDR1 is DFQATT and CDR2 is SNEGSKA (reference sequence). CDR3: CSARGGGSYEQYF. Written as DNA, the CDR3 is TGCAGTGCTAGGGGGGGAGGCTCCTACGAGCAGTACTTC.

The chain has TRBV5-1 and TRBJ2-1; D is unresolved. The CDR3 runs to 15 residues. CDR1 is SGHRS, CDR2 YFSETQ, per germline. V was pared by 5 bases and J by 9 bases, with 21 bases between. The CDR3 loop reads CASSQAAASYGEQFF. CDR3 in DNA: TGCGCCAGCAGTCAGGCGGCAGCTTCGTACGGTGAGCAGTTCTTC.

About this clonotype: The DNA is omitted, as the CDR3 cannot be located on it reliably, and the CDR3 follows TCRdb's listing. The chain combines TRBV5-1 with TRBJ1-3. Counting both end residues, the CDR3 totals 19 amino acids. CDR1 and CDR2 (germline): SGHRS, YFSETQ. The CDR3: CASSFYICSARAGFNTIYF.

In this sample, this clonotype turned up many times. V gene TRBV20-1 combines with J gene TRBJ1-6; TRBD1 is a possible D gene (5 bases). Germline V gives CDR1 DFQATT, CDR2 SNEGSKA (reference sequence). With 0 bases removed from V and 7 bases from J, the gap between germline ends came to 22 bases. The CDR3 runs 18 residues. CDR3 sequence reads: CSARDSHRGTGANSPLHF. The CDR3 DNA is TGCAGTGCTAGAGATTCCCATAGAGGGACGGGAGCGAATTCACCCCTCCACTTT.

This clonotype was counted ten times or more. The rearrangement links TRBV5-1 to TRBJ2-1; D gene uncertain. V gave up 0 bases and J gave up 0 bases, with 10 bases separating them. This CDR3 contains 16 residues. Germline values: CDR1 SGHRS, CDR2 YFSETQ. The CDR3 here is CASSLAPASSYNEQFF. As DNA, the CDR3 is TGCGCCAGCAGCTTGGCTCCGGCGAGCTCCTACAATGAGCAGTTCTTC.

Ten or more counts support this clonotype. The chain joins TRBV20-1 to TRBJ2-3, with 8 positions matching TRBD1. The V segment lost 3 bases and the J segment 1 base; nucleotides outside the gene matches: 0. Germline CDR1 reads DFQATT; CDR2 reads SNEGSKA (reference sequence). This CDR3 comprises 13 residues. In nucleotides, the CDR3 is TGCAGTGCTAGGGGACAGGGCACAGATACGCAGTATTTT. This codes for CSARGQGTDTQYF.

This clonotype has at least ten counts. The chain has TRBV5-1 and TRBJ2-5, with 7 bases fitting TRBD1. From germline, CDR1 is SGHRS and CDR2 YFSETQ. Trimming took 4 bases from V and 3 from J; bases not matched to a gene: 6. This CDR3 region has 14 residues. Here the CDR3 DNA reads TGCGCCAGCAGCCCTTCGACAGGGAAAGAGACCCAGTACTTC. Its protein product is CASSPSTGKETQYF.